This T cell receptor (beta chain) comes out of a study of T-cell reconstitution after alpha-beta-depleted transplantation in children. This CDR3 region has 16 residues. Germline CDR1 DFQATT, CDR2 SNEGSKA (reference sequence). V was trimmed by 4 bases and J by 0 bases, leaving 16 bases between them. Unique molecular identifiers were used to barcode this TCRbeta library. TCRdb recomputed calls from the PCR reads with MiXCR, one row per CDR3 protein. The sample includes approximately 340,000 distinct CDR3 sequences, 10% of them seen just once. This TCR derives from a human donor who donated a stem cell graft to a child with acute lymphoblastic leukemia. V gene TRBV20-1 combines with J gene TRBJ1-5, with D possibly TRBD1 on 6 matching bases. The source material was PBMCs from the stem cell graft donor, sampled from the stem cell graft. The CDR3 spells CSATRRVRGSNQPQHF. The CDR3 region has the DNA TGCAGTGCTACCCGGAGAGTCAGGGGTAGCAATCAGCCCCAGCATTTT.